A selection of T cell receptor beta chains follows, all from one sample in a study of blood T cell repertoires in COVID-19. The table came from immunoSEQ multiplex PCR; TCRdb's copy has only in-frame clones and leaves some out. The data contain 87,000 or so clones, 80% to 95% of them singletons. The specimen was peripheral blood. The receptors shown here come from a man younger than 30 with COVID-19, enrolled during active disease. CDR3s include the opening cysteine and the closing phenylalanine or tryptophan. A D gene is named only where the DNA matches it firmly. Clone size is shown for a subset of rows, as once, few, many or a class of expanded clone.

TRBV6-1	TRBJ2-7	TRBD1	.	TGTGCCAGCAGTGAAGGGACAGGGGGTTTTTACGAGCAGTACTTC	CASSEGTGGFYEQYF
TRBV7-3	TRBJ2-1	TRBD2	.	TGTGCCAGCAGCCCATGGACTAGCGGGAGCTCCTACAATGAGCAGTTCTTC	CASSPWTSGSSYNEQFF
TRBV7-2	TRBJ2-3	.	.	TGTGCCAGCAGCTTAGACGGGGGAGCAGATACGCAGTATTTT	CASSLDGGADTQYF
TRBV21-1	TRBJ2-7	.	.	TGTGCCAGCAGCAAAGCGCAGGGGGCAATGAACGAGCAGTACTTC	CASSKAQGAMNEQYF
TRBV2	TRBJ1-6	.	.	TGTGCCACCGCGGGTCAGTTGGATTCACCCCTCCACTTT	CATAGQLDSPLHF
TRBV19	TRBJ2-7	.	.	TGTGCCAGTAGTATCAGGGGAATGATAAACGAGCAGTACTTC	CASSIRGMINEQYF
TRBV27	TRBJ2-4	.	.	TGTGCCAGCCGGGAGAGCGCCAAAAACATTCAGTACTTC	CASRESAKNIQYF
TRBV28	TRBJ1-2	TRBD1	.	TGTGCCAGCAGTGCCGGGACAGACTATGGCTACACCTTC	CASSAGTDYGYTF
TRBV6-5	TRBJ2-1	TRBD2	.	TGTGCCAGTAAAACTAGCGGGAGGTTACAGTTCTTC	CASKTSGRLQFF
TRBV6-5	TRBJ1-1	.	.	TGTGCCAGCAGTTACTCGTTGTGGGGCGGCGCTTTCTTT	CASSYSLWGGAFF
TRBV10-2	TRBJ2-4	.	.	TGCGCCAGCAGTGAAGTGGGGGCGGAAAACATTCAGTACTTC	CASSEVGAENIQYF
TRBV6-6	TRBJ2-3	TRBD2	.	TGTGCCAGCAGACTAGCGGGAGAGAGGACAGATACGCAGTATTTT	CASRLAGERTDTQYF
TRBV10-3	TRBJ2-7	TRBD1	.	TGTGCCATCAGTGATCCGAGGACAGGGTATAATAGCGAGCAGTACTTC	CAISDPRTGYNSEQYF
TRBV5-8	TRBJ2-7	TRBD1	.	TGTGCCAGCAGCATCCGGGACAGGGGGAACGAGCAGTACTTC	CASSIRDRGNEQYF
TRBV24-1	TRBJ2-3	TRBD2	.	TGTGCCACCAGTGGTTGGACTAGCGGGAGCGCAGATACGCAGTATTTT	CATSGWTSGSADTQYF
TRBV11-3	TRBJ1-5	.	.	TGTGCCAGCAGCTTAAGGTCCCAGACAAGTAATCAGCCCCAGCATTTT	CASSLRSQTSNQPQHF
TRBV12-2	TRBJ2-7	.	few	TGTGCAAGTCGCTTTTTGCGAGCGGGCTTC	CASRFLRAGF
TRBV28	TRBJ2-5	.	.	TGTGCCAGCAGTCCCTTCCGACAGTTCCAAGAGACCCAGTACTTC	CASSPFRQFQETQYF
TRBV4-3	TRBJ2-7	.	.	TGCGCCAGCAGCCGGTACAGGGAAAAGTCCTACGAGCAGTACTTC	CASSRYREKSYEQYF
TRBV7-2	TRBJ1-3	TRBD1	.	TGTGCCAGCAGCTTAGATAGGACAGGGGCTGGAAACACCATATATTTT	CASSLDRTGAGNTIYF
TRBV7-9	TRBJ2-2	TRBD1	.	TGTGCCAGCAGCTTCGCCAGGGGGATAGCCGGGGAGCTGTTTTTT	CASSFARGIAGELFF
TRBV19	TRBJ2-1	TRBD2	.	TGTGCCAGTATGACAGCGGGGTACAATGAGCAGTTCTTC	CASMTAGYNEQFF
TRBV7-6	TRBJ2-1	TRBD2	.	TGTGCCAGCAGCTTAGGGGGACTAGCGGGCAATGAGCAGTTCTTC	CASSLGGLAGNEQFF
TRBV3-1/TRBV3-2	TRBJ1-2	TRBD1	.	TGTGCCAGCAGCCGTGCCGGGACAGGGATGATGGGGAGCTATGGCTACACCTTC	CASSRAGTGMMGSYGYTF
TRBV27	TRBJ1-2	TRBD1	.	TGTGCCAGCAGCGGACAGGCGAACTATGGCTACACCTTC	CASSGQANYGYTF
TRBV28	TRBJ1-4	.	.	TGTGCCAGCAGTTCCCGGACAGAGGTGAGGGAAAAACTGCTTTTT	CASSSRTEVREKLLF
TRBV5-5	TRBJ2-7	TRBD2	.	TGTGCCAGCAGCTTCGAACTAGCGGGAGGACTCTCCTACGAGCAGTACTTC	CASSFELAGGLSYEQYF
TRBV27	TRBJ1-3	.	.	TGTGCCAGCAGTCGGACTCAGGGAAACACCATATATTTT	CASSRTQGNTIYF
TRBV27	TRBJ2-7	TRBD1	.	TGTGCCAGCAGTACAGGGGGCGGTCCCTACGAGCAGTACTTC	CASSTGGGPYEQYF
TRBV4-1	TRBJ2-3	.	.	TGCGCCAGCAGCCAAGACGGAAGAGGGAGAGGCACAGATACGCAGTATTTT	CASSQDGRGRGTDTQYF
TRBV18	TRBJ1-2	.	.	TGTGCCAGCTCACCGGAGAGACAGCTCTATGGCTACACCTTC	CASSPERQLYGYTF
TRBV4-1	TRBJ1-2	.	.	TGCGCCAGCAGCCATATCGGGTCGGATGGCTACACCTTC	CASSHIGSDGYTF
TRBV6-5	TRBJ2-3	.	.	TGTGCCAGCAGGAACAGGGGAGGTACGCAGTATTTT	CASRNRGGTQYF
TRBV10-3	TRBJ2-5	TRBD1	.	TGTGCCATCAGCCAGACAGGGGGCCCTAGGGAGACCCAGTACTTC	CAISQTGGPRETQYF
TRBV5-4	TRBJ1-4	.	.	TGTGCCAGCAGCCTGCAAGGAGGGAATGAAAAACTGCTTTTT	CASSLQGGNEKLLF
TRBV19	TRBJ1-1	.	.	TGTGCCAGTAGGGCCCAAACGGGATGGAACACTGAAGCTTTCTTT	CASRAQTGWNTEAFF
TRBV6-5	TRBJ2-1	.	.	TGTGCCAGCAGTTACGGCTTCAGGGTCTACAATGAGCAGTTCTTC	CASSYGFRVYNEQFF
TRBV12-3/TRBV12-4	TRBJ2-7	TRBD2	once	TGTGCCAGCAGTTTCGGGACTAGATACGAGCAGTACTTC	CASSFGTRYEQYF
TRBV9	TRBJ1-2	TRBD1	.	TGTGCCAGCAGACTAACCGGGACAGGATCCTATGGCTACACCTTC	CASRLTGTGSYGYTF
TRBV7-3	TRBJ2-1	TRBD1	medium-sized	TGTGCCAGCAGTCTTTTCTCCGGGACAGGGACGCATGAGCAGTTCTTC	CASSLFSGTGTHEQFF
TRBV27	TRBJ2-5	.	.	TGTGCCAGCAGTTCCTCGGACAGTTACCAAGAGACCCAGTACTTC	CASSSSDSYQETQYF
TRBV28	TRBJ2-2	.	.	TGTGCCAGCAGTGAAACAGGACCCGGGGAGCTGTTTTTT	CASSETGPGELFF
TRBV7-2	TRBJ1-2	.	.	TGTGCCAGCATTCTTCCCGGGACTAACTATGGCTACACCTTC	CASILPGTNYGYTF
TRBV3-1/TRBV3-2	TRBJ1-6	TRBD1	.	TGTGCCAGCAGCCAAAGGACAGGGAGTAATTCACCCCTCCACTTT	CASSQRTGSNSPLHF
TRBV19	TRBJ1-1	TRBD1	once	TGTGCCAGTAGTTTTGGACAGGGGAGGGCTGAAGCTTTCTTT	CASSFGQGRAEAFF
TRBV7-9	TRBJ2-1	.	.	TGTGCCAGCAGCTTTCCTCGTTCGGTCGTGCCCTCCTACAATGAGCAGTTCTTC	CASSFPRSVVPSYNEQFF
TRBV2	TRBJ1-5	.	.	TGTGCCAGCAGTGCCCGACAGTACAATCAGCCCCAGCATTTT	CASSARQYNQPQHF
TRBV12-5	TRBJ2-2	.	.	TGTGCTAGTGGTTTGGTACAAGGCGGATACACCGGGGAGCTGTTTTTT	CASGLVQGGYTGELFF
TRBV9	TRBJ1-1	TRBD1	.	TGTGCCAGCAGCGTCCCCGCAGGGGGCATCACTGAAGCTTTCTTT	CASSVPAGGITEAFF
TRBV5-8	TRBJ2-7	.	once	TGTGCCAGCAGCTTGGCCGGAGGAAGTTACTACGAGCAGTACTTC	CASSLAGGSYYEQYF
TRBV27	TRBJ2-7	TRBD1	once	TGTGCCAGCAGCCCCCGGGACAGAACCTACGAGCAGTACTTC	CASSPRDRTYEQYF
TRBV5-6	TRBJ2-5	.	.	TGTGCCAGCAGCTTTTTGTCAGGAGGGGAGACCCAGTACTTC	CASSFLSGGETQYF
TRBV5-8	TRBJ2-1	TRBD2	.	TGTGCCAGCAGCCCCGGGGAGGGTACAGGATTCAGGAATGAGCAGTTCTTC	CASSPGEGTGFRNEQFF
TRBV19	TRBJ1-1	.	once	TGTGCCAGTACCGGACAGCTAAGTAACACTGAAGCTTTCTTT	CASTGQLSNTEAFF
TRBV27	TRBJ2-7	.	.	TGTGCCAGCAGTTTCGGGGGAGGCTACGAGCAGTACTTC	CASSFGGGYEQYF
TRBV30	TRBJ1-5	.	.	TGTGCCTGGAGTTTCGGGCCCGGCGGGGGCAATCAGCCCCAGCATTTT	CAWSFGPGGGNQPQHF
TRBV12-3/TRBV12-4	TRBJ2-2	.	.	TGTGCCAGCAGCTCCGCGGAGGGCGGGGAGCTGTTTTTT	CASSSAEGGELFF
TRBV7-7	TRBJ2-2	TRBD1	.	TGTGCCAGCAGCCGGACAGGGGTCACCGGGGAGCTGTTTTTT	CASSRTGVTGELFF